This T cell receptor beta chain came from a study of blood T cell repertoires in COVID-19. On the study more broadly: The United States, Italy and Spain provided the acute and convalescent COVID-19 samples. From T cells, B-cell-depleted T cells, or PBMCs came the material, which was cDNA or gDNA.

In the authors' workflow: The assay estimated nucleated cells by amplifying reference gene primers. Only in-frame clones appear in the TCRdb table, and some are missing; sequencing was by immunoSEQ multiplex PCR. V, J and clone size reflect that table, while D and trimming were determined from the DNA. Among under 200,000 clones listed, under 85% were seen once. This clonotype originated in a woman older than 75 with acute or convalescent COVID-19. Sequencing was performed on peripheral blood.

CDR3 amino acids: CASSQDFGRDYGYTF. The CDR3 DNA follows: TGCGCCAGCAGCCAAGATTTCGGCAGGGACTATGGCTACACCTTC. This chain joins TRBV4-3 and TRBJ1-2; weak D call: TRBD1 (5 bases). From germline, CDR1 is LGHNA and CDR2 YSLEER. The CDR3 is 15 residues long. Deletions cut 0 bases from V and 3 bases from J, with 11 bases between.